A selection of T cell receptor beta chains follows, all from one sample in a study of circulating CD8 cells and anti-PD-1 response in melanoma. TCRdb reanalysed the reads using MiXCR and keeps one entry per CDR3 protein. The sample consists of about 900 distinct CDR3 sequences, 9.4% of them appearing once. The sequenced sample was CD8+ T cells from PBMCs, obtained at baseline or after one month of anti-PD-1 therapy (not recorded which). The source is a human donor with melanoma. CDR3s leave out the opening cysteine and the closing phenylalanine or tryptophan. The D gene is left open where the match is weak.

D	J	V	CDR3
-	TRBJ2-1	TRBV19	ASSSGGYNEQF
TRBD2	TRBJ2-1	TRBV7-2	ASRPSGGASYNEQF
-	TRBJ2-4	TRBV7-8	ASSAERNIQY
-	TRBJ2-4	TRBV7-9	ASSLGGGALAKNIQY
TRBD2	TRBJ2-7	TRBV4-1	ASSQALAGGSYEQY
-	TRBJ2-5	TRBV6-5	ASSYHPAETQY
-	TRBJ1-1	TRBV27	ASSLLGQNTEAF
TRBD1	TRBJ2-7	TRBV29-1	SVEDRADEQY
-	TRBJ2-7	TRBV27	ASSDRQVSYEQY
TRBD1	TRBJ2-1	TRBV7-2	ASSPTGTTSYNEQF
-	TRBJ1-3	TRBV19	ASTPGQGWIGNTIY
-	TRBJ2-7	TRBV19	ASSIDDYEQY
-	TRBJ1-1	TRBV19	ASTNLRGGQNTEAF
TRBD2	TRBJ2-1	TRBV14	ASSHNELLAGGYNEQF
-	TRBJ2-7	TRBV19	ASSMGSHYEQY
-	TRBJ1-5	TRBV5-6	ASSRLNQPQH
TRBD2	TRBJ2-1	TRBV14	ASSQALAAPHEQF
-	TRBJ2-7	TRBV4-3	ASSQVAHSYEQY
-	TRBJ1-4	TRBV6-2/TRBV6-3	ASSDGPGNEKLF
-	TRBJ2-7	TRBV5-4	ASSLGQGGPYEQY
-	TRBJ2-1	TRBV2	ASWDRHEQF
TRBD2	TRBJ2-7	TRBV4-3	ASRRGSGGADEQY
TRBD2	TRBJ2-3	TRBV11-2	ASSRTSGSTDTQY
-	TRBJ2-7	TRBV2	ASSESPAPPSY
TRBD1	TRBJ2-1	TRBV19	AITDRLTNEQS
-	TRBJ2-3	TRBV7-9	ASSYPEADTQY
-	TRBJ1-1	TRBV29-1	SVRAWENTEAF
TRBD2	TRBJ2-3	TRBV19	ASTPLAGARLDTQY
-	TRBJ1-6	TRBV19	ASSWGAPNSPLH
-	TRBJ1-1	TRBV20-1	SASLQADTEAF
TRBD2	TRBJ2-3	TRBV29-1	SVTASGGAGDTQY
-	TRBJ2-7	TRBV29-1	SVVVRAGQY
-	TRBJ2-7	TRBV21-1	ASTAGQGGSYEQY
-	TRBJ2-7	TRBV19	ASSPHSSFSYEQY
-	TRBJ1-2	TRBV30	AWEAWSGELYGYT
-	TRBJ1-2	TRBV19	ASSIGGNYGYT
-	TRBJ1-1	TRBV29-1	ITDVNTEAF
-	TRBJ2-1	TRBV28	ASSLWGEQF
TRBD2	TRBJ2-6	TRBV4-3	ASSPGRAGANVLT
TRBD1	TRBJ1-2	TRBV19	ASRTGLDGYT
-	TRBJ2-7	TRBV19	ASRPGIAPPCSYEQY
-	TRBJ1-1	TRBV19	ASSIRDTEAF
-	TRBJ2-2	TRBV12-5	ASGFMTANTGELF
TRBD2	TRBJ2-3	TRBV19	ASSILSGGAADTQY
-	TRBJ2-2	TRBV19	ASSVFTGELF
-	TRBJ2-3	TRBV2	ASLLDTQY
-	TRBJ2-7	TRBV2	ASSGVVSEQY
TRBD1	TRBJ1-5	TRBV2	ASSTQGADNQPQH
-	TRBJ2-7	TRBV7-2	ASSLGTGPYEQY
TRBD1	TRBJ1-1	TRBV19	AIGTGGNTEAF
-	TRBJ1-1	TRBV5-6	ASRGLMNTEAF
-	TRBJ2-7	TRBV18	ASSPTTGEQY
-	TRBJ2-7	TRBV29-1	SVGLSIEQY